Below, one T cell receptor (beta chain) is given with its context. Its antigen is currently not known. Per-nucleotide qualities are absent, and no much larger clonotype sits a single base away. The data stem from a study of Ad26.COV2.S vaccination and SARS-CoV-2 variants (dated by TCRdb to about 2021). Describing the broader study: Donors in the vaccine arm were drawn from COV1001, a multicentre, randomized, double-blind, placebo-controlled phase I-IIa trial testing Ad26.COV2.S in healthy adults. Trial participants were randomized into five groups of five: low-dose or high-dose Ad26.COV2.S given once or twice, or placebo on both occasions. TCRbeta repertoire sequencing served as the tool for gauging how specific and how broad the SARS-CoV-2-reactive T cell receptors were following Ad26.COV2.S vaccination. The TCR-sequenced set comprised around 30 samples: some 19 Ad26.COV2.S vaccine recipients, 5 placebo recipients and 8 SARS-CoV-2 convalescent individuals. Throughout the experiments and outcome assessment, investigators stayed blinded to trial group allocation. Ad26.COV2.S was given intramuscularly at 5x10^10 or 1x10^11 viral particles, as a single shot or as two shots 56 days apart.

What the study reported, not specific to this receptor: The study was not powered for comparison of responses between vaccine doses or regimens. According to the authors, total T cell responses may have been underestimated by the TCR breadth and depth analyses. Vaccine and placebo recipients had similar non-spike TCR breadth, a finding consistent with the vaccine containing only spike. After vaccination, spike-specific CD8+ and CD4+ T cell responses were reported to show substantial breadth. Compared with placebo recipients, Ad26.COV2.S recipients showed higher spike-specific TCR breadth (P = 0.0014).

The immunoSEQ Assay was used to sequence TCRbeta CDR3 regions. After extraction, genomic DNA underwent amplification by bias-controlled multiplex PCR, followed by high-throughput sequencing. As for the authors' bioinformatics: To quantify the absolute abundance of every unique TCRbeta CDR3 region, sequences were collapsed and filtered. T cell fraction was estimated by normalizing TCRbeta template counts to usable DNA, with usable DNA measured through amplification of reference genes found in all nucleated cells. Repertoire TCRs were annotated as SARS-CoV-2-specific by exact matching of V gene, CDR3 amino acid sequence and J gene to a known reactive TCR set. The reference SARS-CoV-2 TCR set was obtained from MIRA and was filtered for enrichment in COVID-19-positive ImmuneCODE repertoires, whereby public or cross-reactive TCRs were removed. Using the MIRA antigens, annotated TCRs were further analysed by specific ORF or by position within an ORF. Breadth was defined as annotated unique rearrangements over total unique productive rearrangements; depth was the summed frequency of those rearrangements. Two-sided Wilcoxon rank-sum tests were used to compare TCR breadth between groups. TCRdb provides this immuneACCESS table in a form limited to in-frame rearrangements. Some clones are lacking; in checked studies, under half of them reflect an unresolved V gene, and why the rest are absent is not known. The V and J calls and clone size were taken over from that table, and D and trimming were inferred from the DNA. The sample table contains 400,000 to 500,000 clones; only one count was recorded for roughly 87% of them. The biggest ten clones account for 2.5% of the sample.

Per the publication, the treatment or condition label means: around 19 received Ad26.COV2.S at low or high dose, single or two shots; roughly five received placebo; per-sample allocation not given. Repertoires of vaccine and placebo recipients were sequenced from samples collected on day 63 after the first injection. Cohort 1b enrolled about two dozen adults aged 18-55 years at a single site in Boston, USA, between 29 July and 7 August 2020. Ad26.COV2.S was a replication-incompetent adenovirus type 26 vector expressing a prefusion-stabilized SARS-CoV-2 spike protein from the original Wuhan strain. Counted from cysteine to phenylalanine, this CDR3 has 15 amino acids. Only the CDR3 DNA is retained, 45 bases long and in frame from the first base. CDR1 is given as KGHSH and CDR2 as LQKENI, both from the germline V gene. Relative to germline, V is 2 bases shorter and J is 5 bases shorter, with 12 bases between their ends.

This receptor was taken from a person between 18 and 59 years old who received the Ad26.COV2.S COVID-19 vaccine or a placebo. This specimen was peripheral blood, taken in a trial of Ad26.COV2.S vaccine versus placebo. The chain links TRBV18 with TRBJ2-2; matching of 5 bases hints at TRBD2 as the D gene. The CDR3 loop reads CASSPLTPGTGELFF. The bases read TGTGCCAGCTCACCATTGACCCCGGGGACCGGGGAGCTGTTTTTT.